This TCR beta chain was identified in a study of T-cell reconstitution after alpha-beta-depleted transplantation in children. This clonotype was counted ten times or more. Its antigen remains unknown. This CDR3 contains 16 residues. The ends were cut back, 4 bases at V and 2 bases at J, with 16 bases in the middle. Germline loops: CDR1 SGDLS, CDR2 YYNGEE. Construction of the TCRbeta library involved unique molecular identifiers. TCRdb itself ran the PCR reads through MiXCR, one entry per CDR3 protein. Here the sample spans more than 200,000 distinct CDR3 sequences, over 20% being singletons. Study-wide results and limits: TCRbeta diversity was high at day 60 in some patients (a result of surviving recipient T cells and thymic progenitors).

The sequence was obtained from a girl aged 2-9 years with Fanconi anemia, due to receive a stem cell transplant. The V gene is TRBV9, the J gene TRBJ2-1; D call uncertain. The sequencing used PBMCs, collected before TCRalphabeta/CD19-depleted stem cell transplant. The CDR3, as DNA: TGTGCCAGCAGCCTGCGGCTACGGCCCACCTACAATGAGCAGTTCTTC. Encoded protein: CASSLRLRPTYNEQFF.